This entry concerns a single T cell receptor beta chain. Its antigen remains unknown. These data originate in a study of metastatic and nonmetastatic thyroid tumors. Study background: Peripheral blood and tumor or nodule samples from malignant and benign thyroid patients were compared. Broader study findings: Significantly higher TCR beta diversity was reportedly seen in malignant thyroid tumors than benign nodules, in blood and tumor.

All patients were treatment-naive before thyroid surgery. Trimming took 5 bases from V and 7 from J; bases not matched to a gene: 16. Germline CDR1 is SGHNT and CDR2 is YENEEA. The CDR3 contains 16 residues. As originally analysed: Clinicopathological groups differed in CDR3, with these differences serving to build a distant-metastasis classifier for papillary thyroid cancer. TCRdb re-called clones from the PCR reads using MiXCR. The V and J calls follow TCRdb's processing rather than the paper's. The table includes about 7,900 clones, roughly 24% detected once. The sample taken for sequencing was adjacent normal tissue. The clonotype was recovered from a female donor with papillary thyroid cancer or a benign thyroid nodule (not recorded which). Some clones in this sample may be carry-over from other donors' samples. The chain uses TRBV11-3 and TRBJ2-7; TRBD2 agrees at 8 bases. CDR3 DNA: TGTGCCAGCAGCCCCCGGCCTAGCGGGCGGATAGGGGAGCAGTACTTC. It specifies CASSPRPSGRIGEQYF.